This T cell receptor beta chain was identified in a study of beta chain features in type 1 diabetes. Findings and caveats of the study: Compared to healthy donors, patients appeared to have naive, central memory and Treg TCRB repertoires that were more alike. Across all four CD4+ subsets, people with type 1 diabetes showed modestly shorter TCRB CDR3s.

Notes on this clone: What it binds is not known.

Expressed TCRB transcripts were sequenced, since all the RNA that had been isolated was reverse transcribed. TCRdb keeps only in-frame clones here, not all; method: immunoSEQ multiplex PCR. There are a few hundred thousand clones in the sample; about a sixth occur only once, and about 0.078% lies in the top ten. All of the sorted populations showed purity greater than 95%. The V and J ends lost 0 bases and 1 base respectively, with 13 bases between them. This CDR3 has 16 amino acids. Germline V gene sequence: CDR1 MGHRA, CDR2 YSYEKL. Sequencing was carried out using naive CD4+ T cells from blood. The sequence came from a man aged 25 to 45 with type 1 diabetes. The chain joins TRBV4-1 to TRBJ2-7; possibly TRBD1 for D (5 bases). The CDR3 DNA reads as TGCGCCAGCAGCCAAGATCCCCAGGGTGGATCCTACGAGCAGTACTTC. Encoded protein: CASSQDPQGGSYEQYF.